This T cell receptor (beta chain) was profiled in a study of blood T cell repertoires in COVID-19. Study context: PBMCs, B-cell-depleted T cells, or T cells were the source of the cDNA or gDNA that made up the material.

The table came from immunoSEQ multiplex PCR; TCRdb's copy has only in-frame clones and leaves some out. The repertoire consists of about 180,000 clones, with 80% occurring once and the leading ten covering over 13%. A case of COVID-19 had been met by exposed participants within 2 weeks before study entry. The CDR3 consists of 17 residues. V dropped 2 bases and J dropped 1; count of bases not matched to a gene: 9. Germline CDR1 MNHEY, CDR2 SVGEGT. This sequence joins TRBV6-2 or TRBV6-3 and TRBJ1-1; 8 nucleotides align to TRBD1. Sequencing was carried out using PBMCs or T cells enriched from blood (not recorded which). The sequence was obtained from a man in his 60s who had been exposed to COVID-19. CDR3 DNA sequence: TGTGCCAGCAGTTACCGACCCCCCGGGACAGGGAACACTGAAGCTTTCTTT. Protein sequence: CASSYRPPGTGNTEAFF.